This is a list of T cell receptor beta chains from one sample in a study of blood T cells in healthy people across ages. TCRdb processed the 5' RACE reads anew with MiXCR; each CDR3 protein has one entry. The sample shows 650,000 to 1,000,000 distinct CDR3 sequences, about 47% of them seen only once. Sequencing input: blood. The source is a man older than 75 in good health. Each CDR3 is given with its conserved first and last residue. D genes are given only for firm matches. Rows give clone size only sometimes, using once, few, many, or a class for an expanded clone.

d_call	clone_size	v_call	j_call	cdr3_nt	cdr3_aa
NA	NA	TRBV4-3	TRBJ1-2	TGCGCCAGCAGCGGTGGGTTTGGAGGGACTAACTATGGCTACACCTTC	CASSGGFGGTNYGYTF
TRBD2	NA	TRBV5-1	TRBJ2-1	TGCGCCAGCAGCTTGGCAGGGACTAGCGCGAATGAGCAGTTCTTC	CASSLAGTSANEQFF
NA	NA	TRBV7-9	TRBJ2-3	TGTGCCAGCAGCTTAGCGAACAGGGCTGATACGCAGTATTTT	CASSLANRADTQYF
NA	NA	TRBV4-2	TRBJ1-5	TGTGCCAGCAGCCAAGGGGCCTGGGGCAATCAGCCCCAGCATTTT	CASSQGAWGNQPQHF
NA	few	TRBV4-3	TRBJ2-7	TGCGCCAGCAGCCAAGAACCGGAGGGGGCGGTAACTCCTTTCGAGCAGTACTTC	CASSQEPEGAVTPFEQYF
NA	NA	TRBV18	TRBJ2-7	TGTGCCAGCTCACCAACGGGACGCAGCGGAAATGAGCAGTACTTC	CASSPTGRSGNEQYF
NA	NA	TRBV5-6	TRBJ1-2	TGTGCCAGCAGCTTTAAGAAAAACTATGGCTACACCTTC	CASSFKKNYGYTF
TRBD2	NA	TRBV29-1	TRBJ2-6	TGCAGCGTTGGGGAGGGGTACTCTGGGGCCAACGTCCTGACTTTC	CSVGEGYSGANVLTF
NA	NA	TRBV28	TRBJ1-6	TGTGCCAGCAGTTTATCCCGAACGGGGGGCGGGTCACCCCTCCACTTT	CASSLSRTGGGSPLHF
NA	few	TRBV27	TRBJ2-7	TGTGCCAGCAGTCCTCCCTACGAGCAGTACTTC	CASSPPYEQYF
NA	many	TRBV10-2	TRBJ2-5	TGCGCCAGCAGTGTGAGGGCAAGGTACCAAGAGACCCAGTACTTC	CASSVRARYQETQYF
NA	NA	TRBV13	TRBJ1-1	TGTGCCAGTGGACACGGAGGGAATACTGAAGCTTTCTTT	CASGHGGNTEAFF
TRBD2	NA	TRBV4-1	TRBJ2-7	TGCGCCAGCAGCTACCTAGCGGGAGGGCTTTACGAGCAGTACTTC	CASSYLAGGLYEQYF
TRBD1	NA	TRBV6-5	TRBJ1-1	TGTGCCAGCAGACTCTCCGGGACAGGGTACGCTGAAGCTTTCTTT	CASRLSGTGYAEAFF
NA	few	TRBV5-1	TRBJ2-5	TGCGCCAGCAGCTTGGCCTACCGAGCCCAAGAGACCCAGTACTTC	CASSLAYRAQETQYF
TRBD1	NA	TRBV27	TRBJ2-3	TGTGCCAGCAGTTCCCGGGACAGGGGATTCACAGATACGCAGTATTTT	CASSSRDRGFTDTQYF
NA	NA	TRBV7-9	TRBJ2-1	TGTGCCAGCAGGCCTAGCGCCCTCAATGAGCAGTTCTTC	CASRPSALNEQFF
NA	many	TRBV9	TRBJ2-5	TGTGCCAGCAGCGTAGAGGCTGGGGAGTCGGAGACCCAGTACTTC	CASSVEAGESETQYF
NA	many	TRBV2	TRBJ1-1	TGTGCCACCGGAGGGAATAAGAACACTGAAGCTTTCTTT	CATGGNKNTEAFF
NA	many	TRBV5-6	TRBJ2-5	TGTGCCAGCAGCTTGATCCGAGAGACCCAGTACTTC	CASSLIRETQYF
NA	NA	TRBV4-3	TRBJ2-1	TGCGCCAGCAGCCCCGGGACGGGGCTGGAGAATGAGCAGTTCTTC	CASSPGTGLENEQFF
TRBD2	NA	TRBV3-1	TRBJ2-7	TGTGCCAGCAGCCATTTACTAGCGGGGAGAAGGGCCTACGAGCAGTACTTC	CASSHLLAGRRAYEQYF
TRBD2	many	TRBV5-1	TRBJ2-1	TGCGCCAGCAGCCCGGGGACTAGCGGGACCAATGAGCAGTTCTTC	CASSPGTSGTNEQFF
TRBD2	NA	TRBV3-1	TRBJ2-7	TGTGCCAGCAGCCAAGGTAGATCGGGAGGGCCGGGAGCCTACGAGCAGTACTTC	CASSQGRSGGPGAYEQYF
NA	NA	TRBV5-1	TRBJ2-1	TGCGCCAGCAGCCCTGGAGGGGTGCGGGGAAGCTCCTACAATGAGCAGTTCTTC	CASSPGGVRGSSYNEQFF
TRBD1	NA	TRBV3-1	TRBJ2-3	TGTGCCAGCAGCCAAGTCATCCTCGGGACAGTTAGCACAGATACGCAGTATTTT	CASSQVILGTVSTDTQYF
NA	few	TRBV5-1	TRBJ2-6	TGCGCCAGCAGCCCTCGCGGACAAAGAGAGACTTTC	CASSPRGQRETF